This is a list of T cell receptor beta chains from one sample in a study of T-cell memory formation after mild COVID-19. One entry per CDR3 protein, called by TCRdb with MiXCR from the 5' RACE reads. This sample has about 470,000 distinct CDR3 sequences, with roughly 25% found just once. The sample consisted of PBMCs or a T cell subset sorted from them (not recorded which). The receptors were gathered from an adult woman who had mild COVID-19 (a few samples of this study predate the infection). Cell type and time point are not known. CDR3s include the opening cysteine and the closing phenylalanine or tryptophan. A D gene is named only where the DNA matches it firmly. Where a row states a size, it is once, few, many or the class of an expanded clone; other rows omit it.

d_call	clone_size	v_call	j_call	cdr3_aa	cdr3_nt
TRBD2	.	TRBV28	TRBJ2-2	CASTQRLAGDTGELFF	TGTGCCAGCACCCAACGACTAGCGGGAGACACCGGGGAGCTGTTTTTT
TRBD1	.	TRBV9	TRBJ2-5	CASSAWDRGPQRRTQYF	TGTGCCAGCAGCGCATGGGACAGGGGACCCCAAAGGAGGACCCAGTACTTC
.	many	TRBV11-2	TRBJ2-7	CASSFAPGPQYEQYF	TGTGCCAGCAGCTTCGCCCCGGGGCCACAATACGAGCAGTACTTC
.	.	TRBV20-1	TRBJ1-1	CSARRGVSTEAFF	TGCAGTGCTAGGCGCGGGGTTAGCACTGAAGCTTTCTTT
.	.	TRBV25-1	TRBJ1-1	CASSEVGGRTEAFF	TGTGCCAGCAGTGAAGTTGGTGGTAGAACTGAAGCTTTCTTT
.	few	TRBV28	TRBJ1-4	CASSLPSREKLFF	TGTGCCAGCAGTTTACCTTCGCGTGAAAAACTGTTTTTT
.	.	TRBV20-1	TRBJ2-3	CSARFRRDTQYF	TGCAGTGCTAGATTTCGGCGAGATACGCAGTATTTT
.	few	TRBV5-4	TRBJ1-1	CASSSVGGGGANTEAFF	TGTGCCAGCAGCTCCGTTGGGGGAGGGGGGGCGAACACTGAAGCTTTCTTT
.	.	TRBV19	TRBJ1-1	CASTQGLGRAEAFF	TGTGCCAGTACCCAGGGCCTGGGGAGGGCTGAAGCTTTCTTT
.	.	TRBV10-3	TRBJ2-1	CAISVAGVSSYNEQFF	TGTGCCATCAGTGTAGCAGGGGTGAGCTCCTACAATGAGCAGTTCTTC
.	.	TRBV6-2/TRBV6-3	TRBJ2-7	CASRSRGTYEQYF	TGTGCCAGCAGATCTAGGGGGACCTACGAGCAGTACTTC
TRBD1	.	TRBV5-1	TRBJ1-2	CASSLDGTGSSLGYTF	TGCGCCAGCAGCTTGGACGGGACAGGCTCTTCTCTTGGCTACACCTTC
TRBD1	.	TRBV4-2	TRBJ2-1	CASSQDREEQFF	TGTGCCAGCAGCCAGGACAGGGAAGAGCAGTTCTTC
TRBD1	few	TRBV4-1	TRBJ2-6	CASSQSFPGQGKGANVLTF	TGCGCCAGCAGCCAAAGCTTTCCGGGACAGGGGAAAGGGGCCAACGTCCTGACTTTC
.	.	TRBV25-1	TRBJ2-4	CASSEQQGLGPRGGIQYF	TGTGCCAGCAGTGAACAACAGGGGTTAGGTCCCAGGGGGGGCATTCAGTACTTC
.	.	TRBV15	TRBJ1-1	CATSRDLGGTEAFF	TGTGCCACCAGCAGAGACCTTGGGGGGACTGAAGCTTTCTTT
.	few	TRBV7-9	TRBJ2-2	CASSVSGTGELFF	TGTGCCAGCAGCGTTAGCGGTACCGGGGAGCTGTTTTTT
.	few	TRBV7-9	TRBJ2-7	CASSLDRAQVGEQYF	TGTGCCAGCAGCTTAGACAGGGCGCAAGTGGGCGAGCAGTACTTC
.	few	TRBV2	TRBJ2-3	CASSTRTSTDTQYF	TGTGCCAGCAGTACTCGAACTAGCACAGATACGCAGTATTTT
.	.	TRBV4-3	TRBJ1-6	CASSQDRGRIGALHF	TGCGCCAGCAGCCAAGATCGGGGCCGGATTGGGGCCCTCCACTTT
.	.	TRBV20-1	TRBJ2-3	CSAWALSSTDTQYF	TGCAGTGCTTGGGCCCTCTCTTCGACAGATACGCAGTATTTT
TRBD2	.	TRBV6-2/TRBV6-3	TRBJ2-3	CASGSVGGAGDTQYF	TGTGCCAGCGGAAGTGTCGGGGGGGCGGGAGATACGCAGTATTTT
.	many	TRBV12-3/TRBV12-4	TRBJ2-3	CASSTLWGTDTQYF	TGTGCCAGCAGCACTCTGTGGGGCACAGATACGCAGTATTTT
.	few	TRBV12-3/TRBV12-4	TRBJ1-2	CASSFGSGLSYGYTF	TGTGCCAGCAGTTTTGGGTCAGGGCTCAGCTATGGCTACACCTTC
TRBD2	.	TRBV7-3	TRBJ2-7	CASSLGAHGTSGGSSYEQYF	TGTGCCAGCAGCTTAGGAGCCCACGGGACTAGCGGGGGAAGCTCCTACGAGCAGTACTTC
TRBD1	many	TRBV7-6	TRBJ2-6	CATSTGLSSGANVLTF	TGTGCCACCTCGACAGGGCTTTCCTCTGGGGCCAACGTCCTGACTTTC
.	few	TRBV21-1	TRBJ2-7	CASRDGGSGEQYF	TGTGCCAGCAGGGACGGGGGGAGTGGGGAGCAGTACTTC
.	.	TRBV20-1	TRBJ2-7	CSAHSGHEQYF	TGCAGTGCTCACTCTGGTCACGAGCAGTACTTC
TRBD1	few	TRBV7-8	TRBJ1-6	CASSPRTGGASTSSYNSPLHF	TGTGCCAGCAGCCCCAGAACAGGGGGCGCGTCGACTAGCTCCTATAATTCACCCCTCCACTTT
.	.	TRBV20-1	TRBJ2-2	CSAGGLGTGELFF	TGCAGTGCCGGGGGGCTTGGAACCGGGGAGCTGTTTTTT
TRBD1	.	TRBV4-3	TRBJ2-3	CASSQGDRLWTDTQYF	TGCGCCAGCAGCCAAGGGGACAGGCTGTGGACAGATACGCAGTATTTT
.	few	TRBV4-3	TRBJ1-2	CASSRNVGPYGYTF	TGCGCCAGCAGCCGCAACGTGGGTCCCTATGGCTACACCTTC
TRBD2	few	TRBV12-3/TRBV12-4	TRBJ2-5	CASSLLAGARSETQYF	TGTGCCAGCAGTTTACTAGCGGGAGCGAGGTCGGAGACCCAGTACTTC
.	once	TRBV24-1	TRBJ2-3	CATSERLSTDTQYF	TGTGCCACCAGTGAGAGACTTAGCACAGATACGCAGTATTTT
TRBD1	.	TRBV12-3/TRBV12-4	TRBJ1-6	CASSLGPGQGYSPLHF	TGTGCCAGCAGTTTAGGACCGGGACAGGGATATTCACCCCTCCACTTT